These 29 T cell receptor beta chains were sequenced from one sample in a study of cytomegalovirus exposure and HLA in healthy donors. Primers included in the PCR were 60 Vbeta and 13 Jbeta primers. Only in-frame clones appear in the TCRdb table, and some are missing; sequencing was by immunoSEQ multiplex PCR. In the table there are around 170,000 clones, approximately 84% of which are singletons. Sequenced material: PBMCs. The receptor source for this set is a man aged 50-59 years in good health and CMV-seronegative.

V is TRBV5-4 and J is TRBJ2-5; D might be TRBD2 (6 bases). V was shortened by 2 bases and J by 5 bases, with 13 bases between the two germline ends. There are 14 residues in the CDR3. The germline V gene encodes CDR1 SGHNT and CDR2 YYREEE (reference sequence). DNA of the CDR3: TGTGCCAGCAGCTTAGACGGGGGAGAGGAGACCCAGTACTTC. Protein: CASSLDGGEETQYF.

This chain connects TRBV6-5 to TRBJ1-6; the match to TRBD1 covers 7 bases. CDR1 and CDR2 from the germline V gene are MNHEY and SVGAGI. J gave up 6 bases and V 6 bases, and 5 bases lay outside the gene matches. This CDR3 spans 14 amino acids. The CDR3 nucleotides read TGTGCCAGCAGCCGTGACAGGGCTAATTCACCCCTCCACTTT. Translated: CASSRDRANSPLHF.

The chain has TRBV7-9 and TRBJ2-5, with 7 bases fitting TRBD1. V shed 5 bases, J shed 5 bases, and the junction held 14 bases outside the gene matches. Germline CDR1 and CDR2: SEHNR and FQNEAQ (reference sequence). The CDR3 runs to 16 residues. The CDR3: CASSSVRTGGVETQYF. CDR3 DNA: TGTGCCAGCAGCAGCGTTCGGACAGGCGGTGTGGAGACCCAGTACTTC.

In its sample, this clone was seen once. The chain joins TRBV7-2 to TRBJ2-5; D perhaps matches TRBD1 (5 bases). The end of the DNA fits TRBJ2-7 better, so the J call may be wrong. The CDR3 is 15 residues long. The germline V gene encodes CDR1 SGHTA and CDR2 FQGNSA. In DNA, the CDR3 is TGTGCCAGCAGCTTGTTCCGCGACAGCTCCTACGAGCAGTACTTC. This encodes CASSLFRDSSYEQYF.

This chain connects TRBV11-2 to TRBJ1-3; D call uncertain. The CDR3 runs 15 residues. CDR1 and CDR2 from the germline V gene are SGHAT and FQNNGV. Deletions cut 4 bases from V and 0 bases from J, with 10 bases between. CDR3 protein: CASSSAQSSGNTIYF. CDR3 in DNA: TGTGCCAGCAGCTCCGCTCAGTCCTCTGGAAACACCATATATTTT. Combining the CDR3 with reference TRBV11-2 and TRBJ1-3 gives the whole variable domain EAGVAQSPRYKIIEKRQSVAFWCNPISGHATLYWYQQILGQGPKLLIQFQNNGVVDDSQLPKDRFSAERLKGVDSTLKIQPAKLEDSAVYLCASSSAQSSGNTIYFGEGSWLTVV.

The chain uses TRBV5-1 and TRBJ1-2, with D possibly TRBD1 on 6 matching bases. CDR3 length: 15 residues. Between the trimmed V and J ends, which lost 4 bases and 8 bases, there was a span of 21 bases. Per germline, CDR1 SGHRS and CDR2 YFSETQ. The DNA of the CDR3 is TGCGCCAGCAGCGAAACCACAGGGTTAACGGGAGGCTACACCTTC. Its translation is CASSETTGLTGGYTF. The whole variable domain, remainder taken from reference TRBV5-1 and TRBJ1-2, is KAGVTQTPRYLIKTRGQQVTLSCSPISGHRSVSWYQQTPGQGLQFLFEYFSETQRNKGNFPGRFSGRQFSNSRSEMNVSTLELGDSALYLCASSETTGLTGGYTFGSGTRLTVV.

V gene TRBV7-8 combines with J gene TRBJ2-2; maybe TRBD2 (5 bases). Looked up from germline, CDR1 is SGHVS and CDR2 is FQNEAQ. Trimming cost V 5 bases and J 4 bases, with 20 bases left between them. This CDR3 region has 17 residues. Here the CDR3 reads CASSPGWSLYGTGELFF. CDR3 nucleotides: TGTGCCAGCAGCCCGGGGTGGAGTTTATATGGCACCGGGGAGCTGTTTTTT.

CDR3 nucleotide sequence: TGTGCCATCAGACCGGGACAGGAGTATGGCTACACCTTC. Its translation is CAIRPGQEYGYTF. The chain links TRBV10-3 to TRBJ1-2, with 8 bases identical to TRBD1. The J segment lost 5 bases and the V segment lost 6 bases, leaving 5 bases of the junction unmatched. The length of the CDR3 is 13 residues. Per germline, CDR1 ENHRY and CDR2 SYGVKD.

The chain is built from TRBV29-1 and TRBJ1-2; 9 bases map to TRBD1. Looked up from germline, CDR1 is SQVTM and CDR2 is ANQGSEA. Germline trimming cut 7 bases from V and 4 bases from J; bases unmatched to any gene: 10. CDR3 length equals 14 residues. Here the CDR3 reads CSADRDRVPYGYTF. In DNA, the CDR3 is TGCAGCGCAGACCGGGACAGGGTACCCTATGGCTACACCTTC.

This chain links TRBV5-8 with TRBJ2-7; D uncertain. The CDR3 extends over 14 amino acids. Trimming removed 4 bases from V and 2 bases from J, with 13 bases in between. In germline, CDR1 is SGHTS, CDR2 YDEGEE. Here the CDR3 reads CASSRGTITYEQYF. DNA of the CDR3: TGTGCCAGCAGCCGCGGAACGATTACCTACGAGCAGTACTTC.

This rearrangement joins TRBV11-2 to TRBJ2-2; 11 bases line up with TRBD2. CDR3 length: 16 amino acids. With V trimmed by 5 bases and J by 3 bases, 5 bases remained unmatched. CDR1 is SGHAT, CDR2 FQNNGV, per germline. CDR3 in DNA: TGTGCCAGCAGCCCTAGCGGGGGGAGAGACACCGGGGAGCTGTTTTTT. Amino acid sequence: CASSPSGGRDTGELFF. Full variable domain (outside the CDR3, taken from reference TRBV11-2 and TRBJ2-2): EAGVAQSPRYKIIEKRQSVAFWCNPISGHATLYWYQQILGQGPKLLIQFQNNGVVDDSQLPKDRFSAERLKGVDSTLKIQPAKLEDSAVYLCASSPSGGRDTGELFFGEGSRLTVL.

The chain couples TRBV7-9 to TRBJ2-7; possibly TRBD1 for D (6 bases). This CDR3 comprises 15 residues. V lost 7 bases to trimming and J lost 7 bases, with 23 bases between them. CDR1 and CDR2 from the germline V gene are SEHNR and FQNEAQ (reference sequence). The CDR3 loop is CASTNREQGRGEQYF. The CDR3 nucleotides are TGTGCCAGCACCAACAGGGAACAGGGCCGCGGGGAGCAGTACTTC. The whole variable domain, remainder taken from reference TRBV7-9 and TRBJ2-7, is DTGVSQNPRHKITKRGQNVTFRCDPISEHNRLYWYRQTLGQGPEFLTYFQNEAQLEKSRLLSDRFSAERPKGSFSTLEIQRTEQGDSAMYLCASTNREQGRGEQYFGPGTRLTVT.

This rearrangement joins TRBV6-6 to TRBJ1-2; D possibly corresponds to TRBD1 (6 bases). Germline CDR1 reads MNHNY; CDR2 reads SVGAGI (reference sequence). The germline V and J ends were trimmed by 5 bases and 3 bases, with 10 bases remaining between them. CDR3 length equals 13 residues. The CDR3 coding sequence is TGTGCCAGCAGTGACTGGACAGACTATGGCTACACCTTC. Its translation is CASSDWTDYGYTF.

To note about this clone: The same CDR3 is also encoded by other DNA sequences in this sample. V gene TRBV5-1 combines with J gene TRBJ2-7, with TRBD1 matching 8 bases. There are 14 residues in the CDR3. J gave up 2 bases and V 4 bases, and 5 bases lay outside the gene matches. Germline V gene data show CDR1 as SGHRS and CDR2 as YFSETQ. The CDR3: CASSPGQGAYEQYF. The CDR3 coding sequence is TGCGCCAGCAGCCCAGGACAGGGAGCCTACGAGCAGTACTTC.

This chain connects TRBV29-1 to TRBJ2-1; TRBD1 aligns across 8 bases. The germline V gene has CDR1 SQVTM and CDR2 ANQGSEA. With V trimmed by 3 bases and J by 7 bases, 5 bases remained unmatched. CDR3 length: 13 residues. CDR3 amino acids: CSVDRQGLNEQFF. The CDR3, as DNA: TGCAGCGTTGACCGACAGGGGTTGAATGAGCAGTTCTTC.

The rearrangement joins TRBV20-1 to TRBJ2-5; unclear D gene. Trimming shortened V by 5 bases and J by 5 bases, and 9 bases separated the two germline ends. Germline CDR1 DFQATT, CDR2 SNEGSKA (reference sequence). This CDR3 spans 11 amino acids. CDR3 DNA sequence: TGCAGTGCTGCCCCGGGTGAGACCCAGTACTTC. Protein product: CSAAPGETQYF.

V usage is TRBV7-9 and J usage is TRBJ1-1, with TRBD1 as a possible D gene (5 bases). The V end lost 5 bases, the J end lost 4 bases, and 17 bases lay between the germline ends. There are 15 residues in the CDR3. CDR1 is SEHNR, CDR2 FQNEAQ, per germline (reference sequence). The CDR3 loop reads CASSPLQDWGTEAFF. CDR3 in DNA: TGTGCCAGCAGCCCGTTACAGGATTGGGGCACTGAAGCTTTCTTT.

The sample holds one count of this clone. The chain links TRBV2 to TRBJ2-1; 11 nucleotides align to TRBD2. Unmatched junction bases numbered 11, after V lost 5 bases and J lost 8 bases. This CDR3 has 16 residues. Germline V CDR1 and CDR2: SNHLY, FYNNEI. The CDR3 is CASSHTISGGVYEQFF. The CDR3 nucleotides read TGTGCCAGCAGTCACACCATTAGCGGGGGGGTATATGAGCAGTTCTTC.

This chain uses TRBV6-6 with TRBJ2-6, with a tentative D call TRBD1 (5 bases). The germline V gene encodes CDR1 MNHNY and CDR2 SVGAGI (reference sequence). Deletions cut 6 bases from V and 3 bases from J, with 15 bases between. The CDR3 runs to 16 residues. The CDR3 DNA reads TGTGCCAGCAGAGATCCTCAGGGTTATGGGGCCAACGTCCTGACTTTC. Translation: CASRDPQGYGANVLTF.

The CDR3 sequence is CASSSAGKAYEQYF. The DNA for the CDR3 is TGTGCCAGCAGCTCCGCAGGGAAAGCCTACGAGCAGTACTTC. The chain employs TRBV7-2 and TRBJ2-7; D is possibly TRBD1 (5 bases). Germline values: CDR1 SGHTA, CDR2 FQGNSA. CDR3 length: 14 residues. The V end was cut by 4 bases, the J end by 2 bases, with 12 bases between.

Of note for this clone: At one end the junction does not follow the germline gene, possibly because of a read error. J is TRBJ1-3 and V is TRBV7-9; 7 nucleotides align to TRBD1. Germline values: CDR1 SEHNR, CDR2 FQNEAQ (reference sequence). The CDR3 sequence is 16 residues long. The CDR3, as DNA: TGTTCCAGCACCCCAGAGGGACAGTCCTCTGGAAACACCATATATTTT. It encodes CSSTPEGQSSGNTIYF. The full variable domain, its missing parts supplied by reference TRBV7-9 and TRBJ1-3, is DTGVSQNPRHKITKRGQNVTFRCDPISEHNRLYWYRQTLGQGPEFLTYFQNEAQLEKSRLLSDRFSAERPKGSFSTLEIQRTEQGDSAMYLCSSTPEGQSSGNTIYFGEGSWLTVV.

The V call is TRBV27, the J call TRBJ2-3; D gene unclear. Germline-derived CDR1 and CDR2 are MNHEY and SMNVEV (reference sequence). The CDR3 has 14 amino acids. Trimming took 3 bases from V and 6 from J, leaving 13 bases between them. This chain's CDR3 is CASSFGVSSDTQYF. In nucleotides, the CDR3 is TGTGCCAGCAGTTTTGGAGTCTCTTCTGATACGCAGTATTTT.

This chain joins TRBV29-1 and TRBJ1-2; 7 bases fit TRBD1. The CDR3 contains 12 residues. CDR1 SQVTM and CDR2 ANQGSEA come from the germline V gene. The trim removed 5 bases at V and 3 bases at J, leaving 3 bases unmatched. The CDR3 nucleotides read TGCAGCGTTTCCGGGACAGACTATGGCTACACCTTC. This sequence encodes CSVSGTDYGYTF.

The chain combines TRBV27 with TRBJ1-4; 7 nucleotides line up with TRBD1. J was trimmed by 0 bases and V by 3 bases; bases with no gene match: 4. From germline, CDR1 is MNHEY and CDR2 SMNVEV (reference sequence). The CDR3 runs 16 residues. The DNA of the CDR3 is TGTGCCAGCAGTTTCCTTACAGGGGCAACTAATGAAAAACTGTTTTTT. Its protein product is CASSFLTGATNEKLFF. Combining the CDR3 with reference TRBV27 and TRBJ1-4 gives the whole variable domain EAQVTQNPRYLITVTGKKLTVTCSQNMNHEYMSWYRQDPGLGLRQIYYSMNVEVTDKGDVPEGYKVSRKEKRNFPLILESPSPNQTSLYFCASSFLTGATNEKLFFGSGTQLSVL.

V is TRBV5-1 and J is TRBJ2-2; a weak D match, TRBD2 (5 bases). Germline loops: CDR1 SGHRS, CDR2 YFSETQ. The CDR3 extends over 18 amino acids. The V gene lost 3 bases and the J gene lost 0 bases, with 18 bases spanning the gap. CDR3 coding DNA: TGCGCCAGCAGCTCCGTTCTCTGGACTGTGGCGAACACCGGGGAGCTGTTTTTT. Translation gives CASSSVLWTVANTGELFF.

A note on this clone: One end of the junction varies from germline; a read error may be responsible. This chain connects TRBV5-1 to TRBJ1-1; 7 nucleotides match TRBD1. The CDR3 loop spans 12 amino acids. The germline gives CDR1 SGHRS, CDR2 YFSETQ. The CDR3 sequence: CASRLDRFEAFF. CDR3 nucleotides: TGCGCCAGCAGGTTGGACAGGTTTGAAGCTTTCTTT.

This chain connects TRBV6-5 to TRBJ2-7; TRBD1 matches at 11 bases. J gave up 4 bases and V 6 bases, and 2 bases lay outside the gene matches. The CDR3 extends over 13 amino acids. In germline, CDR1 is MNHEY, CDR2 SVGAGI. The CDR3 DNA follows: TGTGCCAGCAGGGGACAGGGGGAATACGAGCAGTACTTC. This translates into CASRGQGEYEQYF.

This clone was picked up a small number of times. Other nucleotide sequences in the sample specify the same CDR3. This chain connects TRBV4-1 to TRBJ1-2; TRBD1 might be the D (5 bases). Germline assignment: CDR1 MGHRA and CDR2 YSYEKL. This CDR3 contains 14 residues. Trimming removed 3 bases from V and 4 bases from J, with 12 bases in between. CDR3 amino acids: CASSQPGVSYGYTF. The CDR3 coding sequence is TGCGCCAGCAGCCAGCCGGGGGTTTCCTATGGCTACACCTTC.

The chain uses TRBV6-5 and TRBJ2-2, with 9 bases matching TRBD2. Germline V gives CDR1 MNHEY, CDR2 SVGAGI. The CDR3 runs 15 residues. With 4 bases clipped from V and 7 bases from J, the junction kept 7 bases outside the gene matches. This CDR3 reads CASSSSGAGGGELFF. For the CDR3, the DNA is TGTGCCAGCAGTTCTAGCGGGGCTGGAGGCGGGGAGCTGTTTTTT.